This TCR beta chain was identified in a study of T cells in Graves' hyperthyroidism and ophthalmopathy. TCR beta CDR3 region amplification was performed from RNA transcripts. Using the HTBI primer set, a first-round RT-PCR was run on the TCR CDR3. From the multiplex PCR reads, TCRdb called clonotypes with MiXCR, one entry per CDR3 protein. The table lists around 190,000 distinct CDR3 sequences, about a sixth of them singletons. This clonotype was seen more than once but under ten times. Deletions cut 0 bases from V and 4 bases from J, with 13 bases between. The CDR3 is 15 residues long. The V gene's germline CDR1 is SGHKS and CDR2 YYEKEE (reference sequence).

The TCR was taken from a woman aged 50 to 60 with Graves' hyperthyroidism. The sample taken for sequencing was blood. The chain employs TRBV5-5 and TRBJ1-2; the D gene is possibly TRBD1 (5 bases). CDR3 region: CASSLGQSTPYGYTF. CDR3 sequence (DNA): TGTGCCAGCAGCTTGGGACAGAGCACGCCCTATGGCTACACCTTC.